The present entry profiles one T cell receptor (beta chain) with its context. Its matching antigen is unknown. The data originate from a study of cytomegalovirus exposure and HLA in healthy donors. The study ran its PCR with 60 Vbeta and 13 Jbeta primers. The repertoire was sequenced with immunoSEQ multiplex PCR; TCRdb's copy has only in-frame clones and lacks some. The repertoire holds hundreds of thousands of clones, with more than 80% as singletons. Notes on the study in general: TCR beta V- and J-gene trimming was later associated with a missense DCLRE1C variant. For most TCR sequences rarity was the rule, although some public TCRs occurred in many donors. A later analysis revealed that TCR association rates differed between HLA loci, peaking at DRB1 and bottoming out at HLA-C.

The germline gives CDR1 LNHDA, CDR2 SQIVND (reference sequence). This CDR3 spans 12 amino acids. V shed 4 bases and J shed 3 bases, with 7 bases lying between them. At the time of sampling, donors were nominally healthy, though unrecorded immune exposures were likely. What was sequenced was PBMCs. The receptor was derived from a man in his thirties or forties in good health and CMV-seronegative. The rearrangement joins TRBV19 to TRBJ2-7; no definite D call. The chain's CDR3 is CASSNGGYEQYF. CDR3 nucleotides: TGTGCCAGTAGTAACGGCGGCTACGAGCAGTACTTC. The full variable domain, with the rest looked up from reference TRBV19 and TRBJ2-7, is DGGITQSPKYLFRKEGQNVTLSCEQNLNHDAMYWYRQDPGQGLRLIYYSQIVNDFQKGDIAEGYSVSREKKESFPLTVTSAQKNPTAFYLCASSNGGYEQYFGPGTRLTVT.